Below, 20 T cell receptor beta chains from the same sample are listed, as sequenced in a study of T-cell memory formation after mild COVID-19. TCRdb reanalysed the 5' RACE reads using MiXCR and keeps one entry per CDR3 protein. There are roughly 150,000 distinct CDR3 sequences in the sample; 10% to 15% occur only once, and 2.5% to 3.5% lies in the top ten. Sequencing was done on a sample of PBMCs or a T cell subset sorted from them (not recorded which). These receptors came from a man aged 18 to 35 who had mild COVID-19 (a few samples of this study predate the infection). Cell type and time point are not known.

This clonotype appeared many times. The chain is built from TRBV20-1 and TRBJ1-4, with 9 bases identical to TRBD1. The CDR3 loop spans 14 amino acids. The trim removed 2 bases at V and 5 bases at J, leaving 3 bases unmatched. Germline-derived CDR1 and CDR2 are DFQATT and SNEGSKA (reference sequence). The chain's CDR3 is CSARPGQGNEKLFF. The CDR3 DNA reads as TGCAGTGCTAGACCCGGACAGGGGAATGAAAAACTGTTTTTT.

The chain is built from TRBV6-2 or TRBV6-3 and TRBJ2-3, with D hard to call. Trimming left V 0 bases short and J 7 bases short, with 5 bases between. Germline CDR1 MNHEY, CDR2 SVGEGT. This CDR3 has 12 residues. CDR3 sequence (DNA): TGTGCCAGCAGTTACTCGAAGAATACGCAGTATTTT. This encodes CASSYSKNTQYF.

This CDR3 reads CASSPPNAEPNIQYF. The DNA of the CDR3 is TGTGCCAGCTCACCACCGAATGCCGAGCCAAACATTCAGTACTTC. The chain employs TRBV18 and TRBJ2-4, with D hard to call. V lost 0 bases to trimming and J lost 6 bases, with 12 bases between them. Germline V gene sequence: CDR1 KGHSH, CDR2 LQKENI. The CDR3 covers 15 residues.

This clonotype appeared a few times. The V and J genes are TRBV20-1 and TRBJ2-1; 9 bases match TRBD1. Germline V lookup: CDR1 DFQATT, CDR2 SNEGSKA (reference sequence). CDR3 length equals 13 residues. The V segment lost 6 bases and the J segment 4 bases; nucleotides outside the gene matches: 4. The DNA for the CDR3 is TGCAGTGCCCCGACAGGGGGTTACAATGAGCAGTTCTTC. Translated, it gives CSAPTGGYNEQFF.

V usage is TRBV10-3 and J usage is TRBJ1-1; D ambiguous. V lost 6 bases and J lost 0, with 8 bases in between. Germline V gene lookup returns CDR1 ENHRY and CDR2 SYGVKD. This CDR3 has 13 amino acids. CDR3 sequence: CAIRNNLNTEAFF. The CDR3 nucleotides are TGTGCCATCAGGAATAATCTGAACACTGAAGCTTTCTTT.

This clonotype was recorded a few times. The chain has TRBV30 and TRBJ1-2; possible D gene TRBD1, 6 bases. The CDR3 has 14 amino acids. Trimming cost V 3 bases and J 4 bases, with 15 bases left between them. CDR1 and CDR2 from the germline V gene are GTSNPN and SVGIG (reference sequence). CDR3 in amino acids: CAWSPGQTLYGYTF. In DNA form, the CDR3 reads TGTGCCTGGAGCCCAGGACAGACCCTCTATGGCTACACCTTC.

This chain joins TRBV28 and TRBJ1-5, with 9 bases matching TRBD1. Looked up from germline, CDR1 is MDHEN and CDR2 is SYDVKM. The CDR3 contains 16 residues. After removal of 5 bases from V and 3 bases from J, the junction contained 8 bases not matched to a gene. Here the CDR3 reads CASSTHRTGVNQPQHF. The DNA for the CDR3 is TGTGCCAGCAGTACCCACCGGACAGGGGTCAATCAGCCCCAGCATTTT. The complete variable domain, with remaining parts taken from reference TRBV28 and TRBJ1-5, reads DVKVTQSSRYLVKRTGEKVFLECVQDMDHENMFWYRQDPGLGLRLIYFSYDVKMKEKGDIPEGYSVSREKKERFSLILESASTNQTSMYLCASSTHRTGVNQPQHFGDGTRLSIL.

This clonotype was counted between two and nine times. This chain joins TRBV28 and TRBJ2-5, with 9 bases aligning to TRBD1. The CDR3 runs to 13 residues. Germline V gives CDR1 MDHEN, CDR2 SYDVKM. The J segment lost 4 bases and the V segment lost 7 bases, leaving 4 bases of the junction unmatched. The CDR3 here is CASKTGQGETQYF. The DNA for the CDR3 is TGTGCCAGCAAGACGGGACAGGGAGAGACCCAGTACTTC.

This clonotype was counted only a few times. The J gene is TRBJ1-6, the V gene TRBV2; no clear D. With 8 bases removed from V and 0 bases from J, the gap between germline ends came to 8 bases. The CDR3 totals 14 residues. Germline CDR1 is SNHLY and CDR2 is FYNNEI. CDR3 nucleotide sequence: TGTGCCAGCCGTCCGAGCTCCTATAATTCACCCCTCCACTTT. Residues: CASRPSSYNSPLHF. The full variable domain, completed using reference TRBV2 and TRBJ1-6, is EPEVTQTPSHQVTQMGQEVILRCVPISNHLYFYWYRQILGQKVEFLVSFYNNEISEKSEIFDDQFSVERPDGSNFTLKIRSTKLEDSAMYFCASRPSSYNSPLHFGNGTRLTVT.

The chain has TRBV11-2 and TRBJ2-3, with 12 bases that match TRBD2. Germline CDR1 is SGHAT and CDR2 is FQNNGV. Losses at the gene ends were 4 bases for V and 5 bases for J; bases not matched to a gene: 7. The length of the CDR3 is 16 residues. The CDR3 DNA reads TGTGCCAGCAGCTACAGACTAGCGGGGGAGGTAGATACGCAGTATTTT. Its translation: CASSYRLAGEVDTQYF. Full variable domain (outside the CDR3, taken from reference TRBV11-2 and TRBJ2-3): EAGVAQSPRYKIIEKRQSVAFWCNPISGHATLYWYQQILGQGPKLLIQFQNNGVVDDSQLPKDRFSAERLKGVDSTLKIQPAKLEDSAVYLCASSYRLAGEVDTQYFGPGTRLTVL.

The sample holds a few counts of this clonotype. This chain uses TRBV27 with TRBJ2-2, with a tentative D call TRBD2 (5 bases). The V gene lost 3 bases and the J gene lost 1 base, with 9 bases spanning the gap. The CDR3 runs to 15 residues. Looked up from germline, CDR1 is MNHEY and CDR2 is SMNVEV (reference sequence). Written as DNA, the CDR3 is TGTGCCAGCAGTTTTTATGGGAGGAACACCGGGGAGCTGTTTTTT. This codes for CASSFYGRNTGELFF.

This clonotype was found a few times. This chain's CDR3 is CSVGNVADEKLFF. CDR3 nucleotides: TGCAGCGTTGGGAACGTAGCGGATGAAAAACTGTTTTTT. The chain has TRBV29-1 and TRBJ1-4; D gene unclear. CDR3 length: 13 amino acids. Germline CDR1 and CDR2: SQVTM and ANQGSEA. V gave up 4 bases and J gave up 6 bases, with 12 bases separating them.

In its sample, this clonotype was seen a few times. The chain couples TRBV7-8 to TRBJ1-1; 8 nucleotides match TRBD1. V was clipped by 2 bases and J by 4 bases; unmatched bases: 12. Germline-derived CDR1 and CDR2 are SGHVS and FQNEAQ. This CDR3 is built from 17 residues. The DNA of the CDR3 is TGTGCCAGCAGCTTATTGCAGGGGGCTATCCAGGGCACTGAAGCTTTCTTT. This codes for CASSLLQGAIQGTEAFF.

The chain joins TRBV29-1 to TRBJ2-3; 9 bases are a match to TRBD2. V was pared by 6 bases and J by 5 bases, with 15 bases of the junction left unmatched. The germline CDR1 and CDR2 sequences are SQVTM and ANQGSEA. The CDR3 runs to 16 residues. The CDR3 region has the DNA TGCAGCGTACATAGAACCCTAGCGGGGAAGTTAGATACGCAGTATTTT. Its protein is CSVHRTLAGKLDTQYF.

The chain uses TRBV7-8 and TRBJ2-2; no reliable D call. V lost 1 base, J lost 3 bases, and 12 bases lay in between. CDR3 length: 16 amino acids. The V gene's germline CDR1 is SGHVS and CDR2 FQNEAQ. DNA of the CDR3: TGTGCCAGCAGCTTAGAGCAGAGTACCCACACCGGGGAGCTGTTTTTT. Translation: CASSLEQSTHTGELFF. The variable domain in full, with the rest retrieved from reference TRBV7-8 and TRBJ2-2, is GAGVSQSPRYKVAKRGQDVALRCDPISGHVSLFWYQQALGQGPEFLTYFQNEAQLDKSGLPSDRFFAERPEGSVSTLKIQRTQQEDSAVYLCASSLEQSTHTGELFFGEGSRLTVL.

The table lists this clonotype with a few counts. CDR3 coding DNA: TGTGCCAGCAGCCCTACTAGCGGGGGGCTAGGGGAGACCCAGTACTTC. Encoded protein: CASSPTSGGLGETQYF. This chain links TRBV7-3 with TRBJ2-5; 12 bases fit TRBD2. The J segment lost 5 bases and the V segment lost 5 bases, leaving 9 bases of the junction unmatched. In germline, CDR1 is SGHTA, CDR2 FQGTGA. The CDR3 contains 16 residues.

Only a few counts were recorded for this clonotype. The J gene is TRBJ2-6, the V gene TRBV7-6; D perhaps matches TRBD2 (5 bases). Per germline, CDR1 SGHVS and CDR2 FNYEAQ. The length of the CDR3 is 17 residues. The V gene lost 4 bases and the J gene lost 4 bases, with 17 bases spanning the gap. The CDR3 here is CASSSSRGPSGANVLTF. CDR3 DNA: TGTGCCAGCAGCTCCAGTCGGGGTCCGTCGGGGGCCAACGTCCTGACTTTC.

This clonotype has only a few counts. The chain is built from TRBV6-6 and TRBJ2-3; the D gene is possibly TRBD2 (6 bases). Trimming took off 4 bases at V and 8 bases at J, with 22 bases between the two ends. The CDR3 covers 16 residues. CDR1 and CDR2 (germline): MNHNY, SVGAGI (reference sequence). The CDR3 DNA is TGTGCCAGCAGTTCAAAAATCGCCGGGGGAGGTGGTACGCAGTATTTT. Its protein is CASSSKIAGGGGTQYF.

The V gene is TRBV4-3, the J gene TRBJ2-6, with TRBD2 matching 9 bases. V shed 0 bases and J 2 bases; nucleotides not matched to a gene: 5. Germline values: CDR1 LGHNA, CDR2 YSLEER. The CDR3 consists of 18 residues. The CDR3 loop reads CASSQEGLAGTGANVLTF. CDR3 nucleotide sequence: TGCGCCAGCAGCCAAGAGGGCCTAGCGGGGACTGGGGCCAACGTCCTGACTTTC.

The chain links TRBV5-5 to TRBJ2-7, with a weak D call TRBD1 (6 bases). CDR3 length: 15 residues. Deletions cut 0 bases from V and 6 bases from J, with 16 bases between. The germline V gene encodes CDR1 SGHKS and CDR2 YYEKEE (reference sequence). CDR3: CASSLGTGSGGEQYF. In nucleotides, the CDR3 is TGTGCCAGCAGCTTGGGAACAGGGTCCGGCGGCGAGCAGTACTTC. Using reference TRBV5-5 and TRBJ2-7 for the parts outside the CDR3, the full variable domain is DAGVTQSPTHLIKTRGQQVTLRCSPISGHKSVSWYQQVLGQGPQFIFQYYEKEERGRGNFPDRFSARQFPNYSSELNVNALLLGDSALYLCASSLGTGSGGEQYFGPGTRLTVT.